A few counts support the clone carrying this T cell receptor (beta chain). Its target is unknown. TCRdb recomputed calls from the RT-PCR reads with MiXCR, one row per CDR3 protein. Among roughly 710,000 distinct CDR3 sequences listed, around 15% were seen once. This sample was taken from a study of response to subunit inactivated influenza vaccine. Overall study results and limits: The authors put forward the suggestion that each seasonal influenza vaccination may bring in only a limited number of new T cells.

The CDR3 is 18 residues long. From germline, CDR1 is MDHEN and CDR2 SYDVKM. J lost 0 bases, V lost 8 bases, and 16 bases had no gene match. This sequence originates from a man aged 45 to 65 who received an inactivated influenza vaccine. The chain carries TRBV28 and TRBJ2-1; 7 bases agree with TRBD2. Sequencing was performed on PBMCs from blood, taken 14 to 15 days before vaccination. The CDR3 DNA is TGTGCCAGCCCCCCCGGGGCTAGCGGAACCCGCTCCTACAATGAGCAGTTCTTC. Translating it yields CASPPGASGTRSYNEQFF.